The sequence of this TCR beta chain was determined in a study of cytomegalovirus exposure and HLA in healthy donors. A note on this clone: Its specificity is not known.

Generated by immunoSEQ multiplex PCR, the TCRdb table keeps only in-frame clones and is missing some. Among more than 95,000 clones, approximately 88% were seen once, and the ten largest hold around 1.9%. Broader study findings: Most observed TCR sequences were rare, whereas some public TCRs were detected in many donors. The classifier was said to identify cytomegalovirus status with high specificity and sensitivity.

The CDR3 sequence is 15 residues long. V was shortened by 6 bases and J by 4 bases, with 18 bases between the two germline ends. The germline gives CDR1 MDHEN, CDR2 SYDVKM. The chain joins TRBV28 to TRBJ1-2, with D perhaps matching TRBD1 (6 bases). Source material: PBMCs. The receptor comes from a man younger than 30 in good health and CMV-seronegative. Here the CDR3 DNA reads TGTGCCAGCAGCTTAACGGGACAAGAGATCTATGGCTACACCTTC. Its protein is CASSLTGQEIYGYTF.